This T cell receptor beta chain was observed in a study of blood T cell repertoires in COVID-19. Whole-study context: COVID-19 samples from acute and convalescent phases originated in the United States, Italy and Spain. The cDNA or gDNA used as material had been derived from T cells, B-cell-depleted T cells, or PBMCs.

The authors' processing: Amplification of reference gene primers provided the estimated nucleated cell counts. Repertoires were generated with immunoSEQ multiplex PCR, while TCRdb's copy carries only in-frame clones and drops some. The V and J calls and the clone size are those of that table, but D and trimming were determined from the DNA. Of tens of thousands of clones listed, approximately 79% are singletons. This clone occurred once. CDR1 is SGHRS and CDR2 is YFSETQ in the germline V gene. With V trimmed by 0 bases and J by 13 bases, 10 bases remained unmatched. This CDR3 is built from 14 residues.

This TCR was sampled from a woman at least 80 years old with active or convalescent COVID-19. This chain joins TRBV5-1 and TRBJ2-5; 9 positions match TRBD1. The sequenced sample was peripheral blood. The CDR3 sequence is CASSLARDRAIWYF. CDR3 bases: TGCGCCAGCAGCTTGGCCCGGGACAGGGCAATTTGGTACTTC. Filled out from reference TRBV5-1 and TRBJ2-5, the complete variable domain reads KAGVTQTPRYLIKTRGQQVTLSCSPISGHRSVSWYQQTPGQGLQFLFEYFSETQRNKGNFPGRFSGRQFSNSRSEMNVSTLELGDSALYLCASSLARDRAIWYFGPGTRLLVL.